The following is a T cell receptor beta chain sequence with its context. The antigen remains undetermined. These data come from a study of T cells in Graves' hyperthyroidism and ophthalmopathy. Amplification targeted TCR beta CDR3 regions from RNA transcripts. An initial round of RT-PCR targeting the TCR CDR3 relied on the HTBI primer set. In TCRdb, the multiplex PCR reads were re-called with MiXCR into one record per CDR3 protein. The sample has about 360,000 distinct CDR3 sequences, approximately 13% seen once. It was considered stable Graves' hyperthyroidism when ophthalmopathy did not progress within 18 months. The CDR3 runs 16 residues. Trimming pared 8 bases from V and 2 bases from J, leaving 21 bases between. Germline CDR1 MNHNS, CDR2 SASEGT. Overall study findings and caveats: Most thyroid clonotypes that were expanded above 0.001 also turned up in blood.

The source is a woman younger than 35 with Graves' hyperthyroidism. Sequenced sample: blood. The chain is built from TRBV6-1 and TRBJ1-1; no reliable D call. CDR3 bases: TGTGCCAGCGGCACCCCTCGGTGGCAGTTAAACACTGAAGCTTTCTTT. This gives the protein CASGTPRWQLNTEAFF.